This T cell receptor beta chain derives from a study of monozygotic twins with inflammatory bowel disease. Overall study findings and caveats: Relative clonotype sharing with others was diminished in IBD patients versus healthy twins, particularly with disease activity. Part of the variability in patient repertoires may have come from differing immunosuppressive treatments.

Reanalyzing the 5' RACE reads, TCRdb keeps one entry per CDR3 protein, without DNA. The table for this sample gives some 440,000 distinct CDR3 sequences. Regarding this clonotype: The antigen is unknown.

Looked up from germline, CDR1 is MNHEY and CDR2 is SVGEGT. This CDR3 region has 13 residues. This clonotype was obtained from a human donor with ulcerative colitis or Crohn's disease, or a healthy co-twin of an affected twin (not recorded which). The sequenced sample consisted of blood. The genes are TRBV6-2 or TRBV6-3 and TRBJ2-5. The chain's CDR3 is CASRMDGQETQYF.